A single sample gave rise to the 4 T cell receptor beta chains below, sequenced in a study of T cell responses to AZD1222 COVID-19 vaccine. Libraries were prepared by immunoSEQ multiplex PCR; TCRdb keeps only in-frame clonotypes and omits some of them. The table lists under 150,000 clones, 80% to 90% of them singletons. This material consisted of peripheral blood, taken on day 0 of AZD1222 vaccination. The origin of the receptors is an adult in good health.

This chain joins TRBV6-6 and TRBJ1-2, with D possibly being TRBD1 (6 bases). Looked up from germline, CDR1 is MNHNY and CDR2 is SVGAGI (reference sequence). V lost 2 bases, J lost 3 bases, and 16 bases lay in between. The CDR3 runs to 16 residues. CDR3 in amino acids: CASSYEALRGDYGYTF. CDR3 in DNA: TGTGCCAGCAGTTACGAGGCCCTAAGGGGGGACTATGGCTACACCTTC.

This chain connects TRBV29-1 to TRBJ1-1; TRBD1 agrees at 10 bases. The trim removed 3 bases at V and 7 bases at J, leaving 5 bases unmatched. The CDR3 contains 13 residues. Germline V CDR1 and CDR2: SQVTM, ANQGSEA. The CDR3 is CSVDRQGAREAFF. CDR3 sequence (DNA): TGCAGCGTTGACCGACAGGGGGCACGTGAAGCTTTCTTT.

The chain uses TRBV12-3 or TRBV12-4 and TRBJ1-1; D gene ambiguous. The CDR3 has 13 residues. V shed 2 bases and J shed 1 base, with 5 bases lying between them. CDR3 loop: CASSLKGNTEAFF. The CDR3 DNA reads TGTGCCAGCAGTTTAAAAGGGAACACTGAAGCTTTCTTT.

V is TRBV19 and J is TRBJ2-2, with a possible D match to TRBD2 (6 bases). Trimming removed 4 bases at V and 6 bases at J, with 15 bases between. The CDR3 is made up of 15 amino acids. CDR1 is LNHDA, CDR2 SQIVND, per germline (reference sequence). The chain's CDR3 is CASSSGGEIAGELFF. In DNA form, the CDR3 reads TGTGCCAGTAGTAGTGGCGGGGAAATCGCCGGGGAGCTGTTTTTT.